This T cell receptor (beta chain) appears in the sequencing data of a study of blood T cell repertoires in COVID-19. Study context: The United States, Italy and Spain provided the acute and convalescent COVID-19 samples. From T cells, B-cell-depleted T cells, or PBMCs came the material, which was cDNA or gDNA.

CDR1 SEHNR and CDR2 FQNEAQ come from the germline V gene (reference sequence). CDR3 length: 14 residues. Trimming removed 5 bases from V and 5 bases from J, with 15 bases in between. Original data processing: Reference gene primer amplification in the assay estimated nucleated cell counts. Here immunoSEQ multiplex PCR was the method, and the copy in TCRdb shows in-frame clones only, minus some. V, J and clone size are taken as reported in that table, and D and trimming were inferred from the DNA itself. The repertoire holds approximately 280,000 clones, with 75% to 90% as singletons. The TCR sequence derives from a woman between 55 and 75 years old with acute or convalescent COVID-19. Sequencing input: peripheral blood. V is TRBV7-9 and J is TRBJ2-5; D call uncertain. The CDR3 reads CASSPSSIRETQYF. Here the CDR3 DNA reads TGTGCCAGCAGCCCCTCCTCCATACGGGAGACCCAGTACTTC. The variable domain in full, completed from reference TRBV7-9 and TRBJ2-5, reads DTGVSQNPRHKITKRGQNVTFRCDPISEHNRLYWYRQTLGQGPEFLTYFQNEAQLEKSRLLSDRFSAERPKGSFSTLEIQRTEQGDSAMYLCASSPSSIRETQYFGPGTRLLVL.